One and the same sample provided the 22 T cell receptor beta chains below, sequenced in a study of cytomegalovirus exposure and HLA in healthy donors. The PCR was carried out with 60 Vbeta primers and 13 Jbeta primers. The assay was immunoSEQ multiplex PCR, and TCRdb's table has in-frame clones only and misses some. The sample consists of approximately 170,000 clones, about 85% of them appearing once. Sequencing input: PBMCs. These receptors were obtained from a boy between 2 and 15 years old in good health and CMV-seronegative.

The chain uses TRBV4-1 and TRBJ1-2; D might be TRBD1 (6 bases). Germline V gene lookup returns CDR1 MGHRA and CDR2 YSYEKL. The CDR3 is made up of 18 amino acids. V was cut by 1 base and J by 0 bases, with 18 bases left in between. The CDR3 DNA reads TGCGCCAGCAGCCAAGGCGCCCCTGGACAGTTGGCTAACTATGGCTACACCTTC. This gives the protein CASSQGAPGQLANYGYTF.

V gene TRBV6-1 combines with J gene TRBJ1-2, with D unclear. With 0 bases removed from V and 2 bases from J, the gap between germline ends came to 13 bases. CDR3 size: 16 residues. Germline assignment: CDR1 MNHNS and CDR2 SASEGT. CDR3 in amino acids: CASSEARELTNYGYTF. The CDR3 DNA reads as TGTGCCAGCAGTGAAGCTCGGGAATTGACCAACTATGGCTACACCTTC.

The chain combines TRBV27 with TRBJ1-2, with D possibly being TRBD1 (6 bases). The V and J ends lost 4 bases and 4 bases respectively, with 37 bases between them. This CDR3 comprises 22 residues. Germline V gives CDR1 MNHEY, CDR2 SMNVEV (reference sequence). The CDR3 loop is CASSSYVRTRGQLKLLGYGYTF. In DNA form, the CDR3 reads TGTGCCAGCAGTTCCTACGTACGGACCCGAGGACAGCTTAAACTTCTGGGCTATGGCTACACCTTC.

This clone has more than one count but fewer than ten. Other DNA variants within this sample encode the same CDR3. This sequence joins TRBV6-1 and TRBJ2-2, with D possibly TRBD2 on 6 matching bases. CDR1 MNHNS and CDR2 SASEGT come from the germline V gene. The CDR3 has 17 amino acids. V dropped 0 bases and J dropped 0 bases, with 11 bases sitting between them. CDR3 amino acids: CASSEAGGAANTGELFF. The CDR3 DNA reads as TGTGCCAGCAGTGAAGCGGGGGGAGCCGCGAACACCGGGGAGCTGTTTTTT.

The rearrangement uses TRBV5-4 and TRBJ1-2; TRBD1 aligns across 7 bases. The ends lost 0 bases at V and 4 bases at J; junction bases unmatched: 3. This CDR3 is built from 14 residues. CDR1 SGHNT and CDR2 YYREEE come from the germline V gene (reference sequence). CDR3 amino acids: CASSLDRQGYGYTF. The CDR3 DNA follows: TGTGCCAGCAGCTTGGATCGACAGGGCTATGGCTACACCTTC. The full variable domain, with the rest looked up from reference TRBV5-4 and TRBJ1-2, is ETGVTQSPTHLIKTRGQQVTLRCSSQSGHNTVSWYQQALGQGPQFIFQYYREEENGRGNFPPRFSGLQFPNYSSELNVNALELDDSALYLCASSLDRQGYGYTFGSGTRLTVV.

This sequence joins TRBV19 and TRBJ1-1; D is possibly TRBD1 (6 bases). This CDR3 is 13 amino acids long. The V and J ends lost 6 bases and 5 bases respectively, with 13 bases between them. Germline CDR1 reads LNHDA; CDR2 reads SQIVND (reference sequence). Here the CDR3 reads CASSRPGDTEAFF. The CDR3 DNA is TGTGCCAGTAGCCGACCAGGGGATACTGAAGCTTTCTTT.

The V call is TRBV29-1, the J call TRBJ1-1, with D perhaps matching TRBD1 (6 bases). With 3 bases removed from V and 4 bases from J, the gap between germline ends came to 9 bases. The CDR3 loop spans 12 amino acids. Germline values: CDR1 SQVTM, CDR2 ANQGSEA. This CDR3 reads CSVDRGITEAFF. The CDR3 DNA reads as TGCAGCGTTGACAGGGGAATCACTGAAGCTTTCTTT. Full variable domain (outside the CDR3, taken from reference TRBV29-1 and TRBJ1-1): SAVISQKPSRDICQRGTSLTIQCQVDSQVTMMFWYRQQPGQSLTLIATANQGSEATYESGFVIDKFPISRPNLTFSTLTVSNMSPEDSSIYLCSVDRGITEAFFGQGTRLTVV.

V usage is TRBV7-9 and J usage is TRBJ1-5; D is unresolved. The length of the CDR3 is 16 residues. The V and J ends lost 0 bases and 4 bases respectively, with 13 bases between them. The germline gives CDR1 SEHNR, CDR2 FQNEAQ (reference sequence). The CDR3, as DNA: TGTGCCAGCAGCTTAGCGCTCGGGGAAGGGAATCAGCCCCAGCATTTT. It yields the protein CASSLALGEGNQPQHF.

There are a few counts of this clone. The gene calls are TRBV28 and TRBJ1-4; D unclear. Trimming cost V 7 bases and J 8 bases, with 20 bases left between them. The CDR3 runs to 15 residues. Germline-derived CDR1 and CDR2 are MDHEN and SYDVKM. Written as DNA, the CDR3 is TGTGCCAGCACCTCACGATGGCAGTCAGTGGAAAAACTGTTTTTT. Protein product: CASTSRWQSVEKLFF.

The chain uses TRBV18 and TRBJ1-4; D might be TRBD1 (5 bases). CDR1 is KGHSH, CDR2 LQKENI, per germline. This CDR3 has 14 amino acids. Trimming took 2 bases from V and 7 from J, leaving 11 bases between them. CDR3 nucleotide sequence: TGTGCCAGCTCACCAGAGACAGCGGGTGAAAAACTGTTTTTT. This sequence encodes CASSPETAGEKLFF.

The CDR3 DNA is TGTGCCAGCAGCTGGAACGGACAGGGAGAGAGAAACACCATATATTTT. This codes for CASSWNGQGERNTIYF. This rearrangement joins TRBV11-2 to TRBJ1-3, with 8 nucleotides matching TRBD1. CDR1 and CDR2 from the germline V gene are SGHAT and FQNNGV. Germline trimming cut 4 bases from V and 5 bases from J; bases unmatched to any gene: 10. The CDR3 length is 16 residues.

J is TRBJ1-2 and V is TRBV19; possibly TRBD1 for D (5 bases). The CDR3 sequence is 13 residues long. Looked up from germline, CDR1 is LNHDA and CDR2 is SQIVND (reference sequence). V was clipped by 3 bases and J by 2 bases, with 7 bases between them. The CDR3: CASSMRGNYGYTF. The CDR3 DNA sequence: TGTGCCAGTAGTATGCGGGGCAACTATGGCTACACCTTC.

V usage is TRBV28 and J usage is TRBJ1-5; TRBD1 agrees at 8 bases. This CDR3 is built from 13 residues. Germline V CDR1 and CDR2: MDHEN, SYDVKM. V shed 3 bases and J 9 bases; nucleotides not matched to a gene: 4. The CDR3 DNA is TGTGCCAGCAGTTTCCGTGGACAGGGGCCCCAGCATTTT. It encodes CASSFRGQGPQHF.

Turning to this clone: The CDR3 carries no conserved terminal phenylalanine or tryptophan, so it likely arises from a read error. The DNA is left out, because the CDR3 cannot be placed on it with certainty; the CDR3 is given as TCRdb lists it. The rearrangement links TRBV7-8 to TRBJ1-1. Germline V CDR1 and CDR2: SGHVS, FQNEAQ. Ends included, the CDR3 has 15 residues. The CDR3 loop is CASSRGLSMNKEAPS.

The rearrangement joins TRBV27 to TRBJ1-2; 8 nucleotides match TRBD1. CDR1 and CDR2 (germline): MNHEY, SMNVEV (reference sequence). With 5 bases clipped from V and 6 bases from J, the junction kept 8 bases outside the gene matches. CDR3 length: 14 amino acids. The CDR3 bases are TGTGCCAGCAGTCCCCATGGACAGGGCGATGGCTACACCTTC. This codes for CASSPHGQGDGYTF.

V usage is TRBV5-4 and J usage is TRBJ2-7; perhaps TRBD2 as D (6 bases). This CDR3 has 13 amino acids. Between the trimmed V and J ends, which lost 3 bases and 1 base, there was a span of 8 bases. Germline assignment: CDR1 SGHNT and CDR2 YYREEE (reference sequence). CDR3 region: CASSSGGSYEQYV. The CDR3 DNA follows: TGTGCCAGCAGCTCCGGGGGTTCCTACGAGCAGTACGTC.

The rearrangement uses TRBV6-1 and TRBJ1-6; D is possibly TRBD1 (5 bases). The germline CDR1 and CDR2 sequences are MNHNS and SASEGT. V lost 2 bases and J lost 14, with 19 bases in between. The length of the CDR3 is 15 residues. CDR3 bases: TGTGCCAGCAGTGAACACACAGGCGACTTTGGGTCCCTCCACTTT. The encoded protein is CASSEHTGDFGSLHF.

The chain links TRBV29-1 to TRBJ1-5; no clear D gene. The germline CDR1 and CDR2 sequences are SQVTM and ANQGSEA. Trimming took off 4 bases at V and 2 bases at J, with 6 bases between the two ends. The CDR3 spans 12 residues. The CDR3 DNA reads as TGCAGCGTTGGAGGAGGCAATCAGCCCCAGCATTTT. It translates to CSVGGGNQPQHF.

The rearrangement uses TRBV7-2 and TRBJ2-1; TRBD1 aligns across 7 bases. CDR1 SGHTA and CDR2 FQGNSA come from the germline V gene. This CDR3 comprises 16 residues. V was clipped by 1 base and J by 2 bases; unmatched bases: 5. The CDR3 sequence is CASSLGPGQPYNEQFF. DNA for the CDR3: TGTGCCAGCAGCTTAGGGCCGGGACAGCCCTACAATGAGCAGTTCTTC. Full variable domain (remainder filled in from reference TRBV7-2 and TRBJ2-1): GAGVSQSPSNKVTEKGKDVELRCDPISGHTALYWYRQSLGQGLEFLIYFQGNSAPDKSGLPSDRFSAERTGGSVSTLTIQRTQQEDSAVYLCASSLGPGQPYNEQFFGPGTRLTVL.

CDR3 region: CASSGTGGWEFRYNEQFF. In DNA form, the CDR3 reads TGTGCCAGCAGTGGGACAGGGGGCTGGGAATTCCGCTACAATGAGCAGTTCTTC. This chain joins TRBV2 and TRBJ2-1, with TRBD1 matching over 11 bases. CDR1 is SNHLY and CDR2 is FYNNEI in the germline V gene. CDR3 size: 18 residues. The V and J ends lost 4 bases and 3 bases, in that order; junction bases with no gene match: 11.

The chain couples TRBV7-8 to TRBJ1-5, with a possible D match to TRBD1 (5 bases). Germline values: CDR1 SGHVS, CDR2 FQNEAQ. The CDR3 spans 17 residues. Trimming left V 1 base short and J 0 bases short, with 13 bases between. The CDR3 spells CASSLDPGLDSNQPQHF. The CDR3 DNA reads TGTGCCAGCAGCTTAGATCCGGGACTGGATAGCAATCAGCCCCAGCATTTT.

The chain employs TRBV29-1 and TRBJ1-4; 7 nucleotides match TRBD1. Germline trimming cut 4 bases from V and 8 bases from J; bases unmatched to any gene: 13. Per germline, CDR1 SQVTM and CDR2 ANQGSEA. The CDR3 runs to 15 residues. CDR3 sequence: CSVALTGAPGEKLFF. The CDR3 coding sequence is TGCAGCGTTGCCCTAACAGGGGCCCCGGGGGAAAAACTGTTTTTT.